The 30 T cell receptor beta chains in this list originate from one sample, sequenced in a study of cytomegalovirus exposure and HLA in healthy donors. In the PCR, 60 Vbeta and 13 Jbeta primers were used. Some clones are missing from TCRdb's copy, which holds only in-frame ones; the method was immunoSEQ multiplex PCR. Here the sample table reports about 160,000 clones. The material sequenced was PBMCs. The receptors come from a man aged 25-45 years in good health and CMV-seronegative.

The rearrangement uses TRBV27 and TRBJ2-1, with TRBD1 as a possible D gene (5 bases). CDR1 and CDR2 (germline): MNHEY, SMNVEV (reference sequence). The V and J ends lost 1 base and 4 bases respectively, with 8 bases between them. The CDR3 is 14 amino acids. CDR3 sequence reads: CASSLYRQYNEQFF. The CDR3 DNA reads as TGTGCCAGCAGTTTATACAGGCAATACAATGAGCAGTTCTTC.

CDR3 sequence (DNA): TGTGCCAGCAGTTTAGTGGGGGCTTTCGAGGATCAGCCCCAGCATTTT. Translation: CASSLVGAFEDQPQHF. The chain employs TRBV28 and TRBJ1-5; possible D gene TRBD1, 6 bases. Germline V gene lookup returns CDR1 MDHEN and CDR2 SYDVKM. Trimming took off 2 bases at V and 5 bases at J, with 16 bases between the two ends. The CDR3 consists of 16 residues.

The chain joins TRBV7-3 to TRBJ2-1; a weak D match, TRBD1 (6 bases). Trimming removed 4 bases at V and 9 bases at J, with 13 bases between. Germline V CDR1 and CDR2: SGHTA, FQGTGA. CDR3 length equals 13 residues. In DNA, the CDR3 is TGTGCCAGCAGCTCTGGGGCCAGGGGTGAGCAGTTCTTC. Protein: CASSSGARGEQFF. Looking up the rest from reference TRBV7-3 and TRBJ2-1 gives the full variable domain: GAGVSQTPSNKVTEKGKYVELRCDPISGHTALYWYRQSLGQGPEFLIYFQGTGAADDSGLPNDRFFAVRPEGSVSTLKIQRTERGDSAVYLCASSSGARGEQFFGPGTRLTVL.

The V gene is TRBV5-1, the J gene TRBJ1-1, with D possibly TRBD1 on 5 matching bases. The V gene's germline CDR1 is SGHRS and CDR2 YFSETQ. V was trimmed by 0 bases and J by 4 bases, leaving 10 bases between them. The CDR3 contains 14 residues. The DNA for the CDR3 is TGCGCCAGCAGCTTGGCGGGGGGGGGCACTGAAGCTTTCTTT. It is translated as CASSLAGGGTEAFF.

The chain uses TRBV6-4 and TRBJ2-1; D might be TRBD2 (6 bases). Germline V gene data show CDR1 as MRHNA and CDR2 as SNTAGT. Deletions cut 8 bases from V and 9 bases from J, with 17 bases between. There are 13 residues in the CDR3. CDR3 sequence: CASAREHLGEQFF. The CDR3 nucleotides are TGTGCCAGCGCACGGGAGCACCTCGGTGAGCAGTTCTTC.

This chain uses TRBV6-4 with TRBJ2-2; 9 bases are shared with TRBD2. CDR1 and CDR2 from the germline V gene are MRHNA and SNTAGT. The V gene end was trimmed by 4 bases and the J gene end by 3 bases; junction bases not matched to a gene: 0. The CDR3 has 14 residues. The CDR3: CASSGGGDTGELFF. CDR3 nucleotides: TGTGCCAGCAGTGGCGGGGGGGACACCGGGGAGCTGTTTTTT.

J is TRBJ2-7 and V is TRBV18; a weak D match, TRBD2 (5 bases). CDR3 length: 11 residues. Trimming left V 4 bases short and J 7 bases short, with 8 bases between. Per germline, CDR1 KGHSH and CDR2 LQKENI. The CDR3 sequence is CASSLSGEQYF. In DNA, the CDR3 is TGTGCCAGCTCACTCTCGGGGGAGCAGTACTTC.

This chain connects TRBV4-2 to TRBJ2-4; no reliable D call. The germline gives CDR1 LGHNA, CDR2 YNFKEQ. This CDR3 has 15 amino acids. Trimming pared 0 bases from V and 10 bases from J, leaving 16 bases between. CDR3 bases: TGTGCCAGCAGCCAAGAAAGTGGGCAGAATCGGATTCAGTACTTC. Translated: CASSQESGQNRIQYF.

The rearrangement links TRBV6-5 to TRBJ2-5; tentative D call: TRBD2 (6 bases). V gave up 5 bases and J gave up 0 bases, with 7 bases separating them. CDR3 length: 13 residues. The germline CDR1 and CDR2 sequences are MNHEY and SVGAGI. The CDR3 DNA follows: TGTGCCAGCAGTCCTAGCGACCAAGAGACCCAGTACTTC. This encodes CASSPSDQETQYF.

The rearrangement joins TRBV11-2 to TRBJ2-1, with 7 bases lining up with TRBD2. V was clipped by 4 bases and J by 1 base; unmatched bases: 13. In germline, CDR1 is SGHAT, CDR2 FQNNGV. The CDR3 has 18 residues. The CDR3 loop reads CASSSNHLGGKSYNEQFF. CDR3 DNA sequence: TGTGCCAGCAGCTCCAACCATTTGGGGGGGAAGTCCTACAATGAGCAGTTCTTC.

The rearrangement joins TRBV7-8 to TRBJ2-7, with D possibly TRBD2 on 7 matching bases. Germline CDR1 and CDR2: SGHVS and FQNEAQ. This CDR3 is 16 amino acids long. The V and J ends lost 5 bases and 5 bases respectively, with 22 bases between them. The CDR3 protein is CASSPGAGGLVHEQYF. The CDR3 coding sequence is TGTGCCAGCAGCCCCGGGGCCGGGGGGCTTGTCCACGAGCAGTACTTC.

The genes are TRBV19 and TRBJ2-2; 10 bases agree with TRBD2. Unmatched junction bases numbered 6, after V lost 5 bases and J lost 0 bases. This CDR3 has 17 amino acids. Germline V gives CDR1 LNHDA, CDR2 SQIVND (reference sequence). The CDR3 region is CASSVIGLAANTGELFF. As DNA, the CDR3 is TGTGCCAGTAGTGTCATAGGACTAGCGGCGAACACCGGGGAGCTGTTTTTT. Using reference TRBV19 and TRBJ2-2 for the parts outside the CDR3, the full variable domain is DGGITQSPKYLFRKEGQNVTLSCEQNLNHDAMYWYRQDPGQGLRLIYYSQIVNDFQKGDIAEGYSVSREKKESFPLTVTSAQKNPTAFYLCASSVIGLAANTGELFFGEGSRLTVL.

The chain recombines TRBV7-8 with TRBJ2-7, with D tentatively TRBD1 (5 bases). The germline gives CDR1 SGHVS, CDR2 FQNEAQ. Deletions cut 5 bases from V and 0 bases from J, with 14 bases between. This CDR3 comprises 15 residues. As DNA, the CDR3 is TGTGCCAGCAGCCTAGAGGACATCCACTCCTACGAGCAGTACTTC. The encoded protein is CASSLEDIHSYEQYF.

CDR3: CASRKTGIGYGYTF. In DNA, the CDR3 is TGTGCCAGCAGGAAAACGGGGATAGGCTATGGCTACACCTTC. The genes are TRBV28 and TRBJ1-2, with D hard to call. The CDR3 is 14 amino acids. Germline V gene data show CDR1 as MDHEN and CDR2 as SYDVKM. V gave up 6 bases and J gave up 4 bases, with 15 bases separating them.

The chain uses TRBV28 and TRBJ1-5, with 7 bases aligning to TRBD1. Looked up from germline, CDR1 is MDHEN and CDR2 is SYDVKM. The CDR3 is 13 residues long. The V segment lost 2 bases and the J segment 15 bases; nucleotides outside the gene matches: 10. CDR3 coding DNA: TGTGCCAGCAGTTTAGGATGGACAGGCGATAGGCATTTT. Translating gives CASSLGWTGDRHF.

The chain carries TRBV6-5 and TRBJ2-7; 8 bases fit TRBD1. V shed 6 bases, J shed 3 bases, and the junction held 7 bases outside the gene matches. This CDR3 is built from 14 residues. From germline, CDR1 is MNHEY and CDR2 SVGAGI. The CDR3 sequence: CASSAPDRDYEQYF. The CDR3, as DNA: TGTGCCAGCAGCGCCCCGGACAGGGACTACGAGCAGTACTTC.

This chain joins TRBV7-2 and TRBJ1-1, with 8 positions matching TRBD1. Trimming at V came to 3 bases and at J to 3 bases, leaving 6 bases not matched to a gene. The length of the CDR3 is 15 residues. Germline CDR1 SGHTA, CDR2 FQGNSA. CDR3 region: CASSFTVDRDTEAFF. In DNA, the CDR3 is TGTGCCAGCAGCTTCACAGTGGACAGGGACACTGAAGCTTTCTTT.

The genes are TRBV9 and TRBJ1-1; D gene uncertain. Germline assignment: CDR1 SGDLS and CDR2 YYNGEE. With 0 bases removed from V and 7 bases from J, the gap between germline ends came to 19 bases. The CDR3 has 16 amino acids. The CDR3 coding sequence is TGTGCCAGCAGCGTAGGGAGCCCAGCCCTAAATGGTGAAGCTTTCTTT. Translated: CASSVGSPALNGEAFF.

The chain has TRBV28 and TRBJ1-1; D remains unclear. This CDR3 contains 17 residues. The germline gives CDR1 MDHEN, CDR2 SYDVKM. V was cut by 6 bases and J by 2 bases, with 22 bases left in between. CDR3 region: CASRTSGGPISNTEAFF. CDR3 nucleotides: TGTGCCAGCAGGACCTCGGGAGGCCCCATTTCTAACACTGAAGCTTTCTTT.

V usage is TRBV7-3 and J usage is TRBJ2-1; 12 bases map to TRBD2. Germline CDR1 and CDR2: SGHTA and FQGTGA. This CDR3 contains 16 residues. The J segment lost 8 bases and the V segment lost 5 bases, leaving 10 bases of the junction unmatched. This CDR3 is CASSPYGLAGRDEQFF. Written as DNA, the CDR3 is TGTGCCAGCAGCCCATACGGACTAGCGGGGCGGGATGAGCAGTTCTTC.

The V gene is TRBV10-3, the J gene TRBJ2-7, with TRBD2 matching over 10 bases. The V gene's germline CDR1 is ENHRY and CDR2 SYGVKD. The CDR3 consists of 15 residues. V was clipped by 0 bases and J by 4 bases; unmatched bases: 3. The CDR3 coding sequence is TGTGCCATCAGTGAGTCGGGGACTAGCGTATACGAGCAGTACTTC. This sequence encodes CAISESGTSVYEQYF.

This chain links TRBV19 with TRBJ2-2; possibly TRBD1 for D (6 bases). The CDR3 is 15 residues long. Germline assignment: CDR1 LNHDA and CDR2 SQIVND (reference sequence). V lost 2 bases and J 0 bases, leaving 7 bases between the germline ends. CDR3 region: CASSIQGSNTGELFF. CDR3 sequence (DNA): TGTGCCAGTAGTATACAGGGGTCGAACACCGGGGAGCTGTTTTTT.

V and J are TRBV11-2 and TRBJ1-2; no reliable D call. The V gene's germline CDR1 is SGHAT and CDR2 FQNNGV. Trimming cost V 4 bases and J 3 bases, with 12 bases left between them. This CDR3 region has 14 residues. This CDR3 is CASSSRLFDYGYTF. In DNA form, the CDR3 reads TGTGCCAGCAGCTCCAGGTTGTTCGACTATGGCTACACCTTC.

The rearrangement joins TRBV10-2 to TRBJ2-2; a weak D match, TRBD2 (6 bases). Germline V lookup: CDR1 WSHSY, CDR2 SAAADI. V lost 6 bases to trimming and J lost 2 bases, with 10 bases between them. The CDR3 sequence is 14 residues long. The CDR3 reads CASRLANNTGELFF. The CDR3 DNA is TGCGCCAGCAGACTAGCCAACAACACCGGGGAGCTGTTTTTT.

The chain is built from TRBV9 and TRBJ2-5; TRBD2 agrees at 13 bases. CDR3 length: 17 amino acids. Germline loops: CDR1 SGDLS, CDR2 YYNGEE. The V gene end was trimmed by 0 bases and the J gene end by 6 bases; junction bases not matched to a gene: 8. The CDR3 DNA is TGTGCCAGCAGCGTAGGGACTAGCGGGAGAGGAACTCAGACCCAGTACTTC. It yields the protein CASSVGTSGRGTQTQYF.

The chain joins TRBV29-1 to TRBJ2-3, with D uncertain. Germline lookup yields CDR1 SQVTM and CDR2 ANQGSEA. Trimming removed 5 bases from V and 4 bases from J, with 10 bases in between. This CDR3 contains 12 residues. CDR3 amino acids: CSVRGGADTQYF. Written as DNA, the CDR3 is TGCAGCGTTAGAGGTGGCGCAGATACGCAGTATTTT.

The chain has TRBV5-6 and TRBJ2-7, with 9 bases that match TRBD2. Germline V CDR1 and CDR2: SGHDT, YYEEEE. CDR3 length: 15 residues. Trimming at V came to 4 bases and at J to 4 bases, leaving 9 bases not matched to a gene. CDR3 residues: CASSTIAGVGYEQYF. CDR3 coding DNA: TGTGCCAGCAGCACTATAGCGGGAGTGGGATACGAGCAGTACTTC.

V gene TRBV5-1 combines with J gene TRBJ1-1, with 11 bases aligning to TRBD1. This CDR3 has 14 amino acids. Germline V lookup: CDR1 SGHRS, CDR2 YFSETQ. The J segment lost 4 bases and the V segment lost 8 bases, leaving 7 bases of the junction unmatched. CDR3 amino acids: CASAGQGAFTEAFF. The CDR3 nucleotides read TGCGCCAGTGCCGGACAGGGGGCGTTCACTGAAGCTTTCTTT.

The V and J genes are TRBV4-2 and TRBJ2-5; 11 nucleotides align to TRBD2. Germline V gene lookup returns CDR1 LGHNA and CDR2 YNFKEQ. The CDR3 has 17 amino acids. V shed 4 bases, J shed 1 base, and the junction held 8 bases outside the gene matches. CDR3 loop: CASSPAGLAGAQETQYF. DNA for the CDR3: TGTGCCAGCAGCCCAGCCGGACTAGCGGGCGCCCAAGAGACCCAGTACTTC.

This chain links TRBV5-8 with TRBJ1-4, with 7 bases fitting TRBD1. Losses at the gene ends were 2 bases for V and 8 bases for J; bases not matched to a gene: 3. Germline CDR1 SGHTS, CDR2 YDEGEE. CDR3 length equals 13 residues. The CDR3 coding sequence is TGTGCCAGCAGCTTCCGACAGGGCGAAAAACTGTTTTTT. It is translated as CASSFRQGEKLFF.